What follows are 20 T cell receptor beta chains derived from one specimen sequenced in a study of cytomegalovirus exposure and HLA in healthy donors. The PCR contained 60 Vbeta and 13 Jbeta primers. Some clones are missing from TCRdb's copy, which holds only in-frame ones; the method was immunoSEQ multiplex PCR. This table has approximately 140,000 clones, 73% appearing once. Sequenced input: PBMCs. These receptor sequences come from a human donor in good health.

The sample holds one count of this clone. The J gene is TRBJ1-3, the V gene TRBV2; 8 bases map to TRBD1. CDR1 and CDR2 from the germline V gene are SNHLY and FYNNEI. CDR3 length: 15 amino acids. Unmatched junction bases numbered 6, after V lost 4 bases and J lost 4 bases. The DNA of the CDR3 is TGTGCCAGCAGTGGAACCCGGACAGGGGGAAACACCATATATTTT. It codes for CASSGTRTGGNTIYF.

The chain couples TRBV6-5 to TRBJ1-1; no clear D. The CDR3 covers 14 residues. The V end was cut by 0 bases, the J end by 0 bases, with 5 bases between. The germline gives CDR1 MNHEY, CDR2 SVGAGI. CDR3 in DNA: TGTGCCAGCAGTTACTCCGGGTTGAACACTGAAGCTTTCTTT. Translation gives CASSYSGLNTEAFF.

The V gene is TRBV28, the J gene TRBJ2-1, with 9 bases matching TRBD1. This CDR3 is 15 amino acids long. CDR1 MDHEN and CDR2 SYDVKM come from the germline V gene. J lost 6 bases, V lost 6 bases, and 9 bases had no gene match. The CDR3 reads CASSLDRGGGNEQFF. The DNA for the CDR3 is TGTGCCAGCAGCCTCGACAGGGGGGGAGGCAATGAGCAGTTCTTC. The full variable domain, completed using reference TRBV28 and TRBJ2-1, is DVKVTQSSRYLVKRTGEKVFLECVQDMDHENMFWYRQDPGLGLRLIYFSYDVKMKEKGDIPEGYSVSREKKERFSLILESASTNQTSMYLCASSLDRGGGNEQFFGPGTRLTVL.

This chain connects TRBV5-1 to TRBJ2-7; D gene unclear. Trimming removed 0 bases at V and 4 bases at J, with 5 bases between. CDR3 length equals 12 residues. The germline CDR1 and CDR2 sequences are SGHRS and YFSETQ. DNA for the CDR3: TGCGCCAGCAGCTTGGAACATTACGAGCAGTACTTC. Translated, it gives CASSLEHYEQYF.

V and J are TRBV4-2 and TRBJ1-1; D remains ambiguous. Between the trimmed V and J ends, which lost 0 bases and 11 bases, there was a span of 13 bases. Germline loops: CDR1 LGHNA, CDR2 YNFKEQ. The CDR3 extends over 13 amino acids. The CDR3 here is CASSQDLAPLAFF. The CDR3 DNA sequence: TGTGCCAGCAGCCAAGATTTGGCTCCTTTGGCTTTCTTT.

The V call is TRBV19, the J call TRBJ1-1; a weak D match, TRBD1 (5 bases). Germline CDR1 reads LNHDA; CDR2 reads SQIVND (reference sequence). V was shortened by 1 base and J by 5 bases, with 11 bases between the two germline ends. This CDR3 is 14 amino acids long. The chain's CDR3 is CASSIGGGNTEAFF. CDR3 DNA: TGTGCCAGTAGTATAGGGGGGGGAAATACTGAAGCTTTCTTT. The complete variable domain, with remaining parts taken from reference TRBV19 and TRBJ1-1, reads DGGITQSPKYLFRKEGQNVTLSCEQNLNHDAMYWYRQDPGQGLRLIYYSQIVNDFQKGDIAEGYSVSREKKESFPLTVTSAQKNPTAFYLCASSIGGGNTEAFFGQGTRLTVV.

This clone was detected only a few times. V and J are TRBV6-1 and TRBJ1-3; 9 positions agree with TRBD1. V lost 6 bases and J lost 1; bases outside the gene matches: 1. The CDR3 totals 14 residues. The germline gives CDR1 MNHNS, CDR2 SASEGT. In DNA, the CDR3 is TGTGCCAGCAGGGGGACAGGGTCTGGAAACACCATATATTTT. Protein: CASRGTGSGNTIYF.

As concerns this clone: One end of the junction does not line up with germline, which may come from a read error. The rearrangement joins TRBV7-9 to TRBJ1-1, with D possibly matching TRBD1 (6 bases). This CDR3 spans 10 amino acids. CDR1 SEHNR and CDR2 FQNEAQ come from the germline V gene (reference sequence). As DNA, the CDR3 is TGTGCCAGCAGCCCCGGACAGTTTCTATTT. Protein sequence: CASSPGQFLF. Full variable domain (missing parts from reference TRBV7-9 and TRBJ1-1): DTGVSQNPRHKITKRGQNVTFRCDPISEHNRLYWYRQTLGQGPEFLTYFQNEAQLEKSRLLSDRFSAERPKGSFSTLEIQRTEQGDSAMYLCASSPGQFLFGQGTRLTVV.

The V call is TRBV15, the J call TRBJ1-3, with D tentatively TRBD1 (6 bases). The germline V and J ends were trimmed by 3 bases and 5 bases, with 14 bases remaining between them. CDR3 length: 15 residues. The germline V gene encodes CDR1 LNHNV and CDR2 YYDKDF (reference sequence). The CDR3 sequence: CATSRTGKRRNTIYF. The CDR3 DNA sequence: TGTGCCACCAGCAGGACAGGAAAAAGGAGAAACACCATATATTTT.

The rearrangement uses TRBV7-8 and TRBJ1-5; 8 bases are a match to TRBD1. This CDR3 contains 18 residues. CDR1 SGHVS and CDR2 FQNEAQ come from the germline V gene. V lost 4 bases to trimming and J lost 2 bases; unmatched junction nucleotides: 13. For the CDR3, the DNA is TGTGCCAGCAGCTGGAAGGACAGGGCGAATGAAGGCAATCAGCCCCAGCATTTT. This sequence encodes CASSWKDRANEGNQPQHF. Based on the CDR3 plus reference TRBV7-8 and TRBJ1-5, the full variable domain is GAGVSQSPRYKVAKRGQDVALRCDPISGHVSLFWYQQALGQGPEFLTYFQNEAQLDKSGLPSDRFFAERPEGSVSTLKIQRTQQEDSAVYLCASSWKDRANEGNQPQHFGDGTRLSIL.

Here the CDR3 DNA reads TGTGCCAGCAGTTTCCGGGGACTAGTGAGCGGGGAGCTGTTTTTT. Translated, it gives CASSFRGLVSGELFF. The rearrangement joins TRBV28 to TRBJ2-2, with 8 bases fitting TRBD2. The CDR3 has 15 amino acids. Germline loops: CDR1 MDHEN, CDR2 SYDVKM. V lost 3 bases and J lost 7; bases outside the gene matches: 7.

The gene calls are TRBV6-1 and TRBJ2-5, with a tentative D call TRBD2 (7 bases). The end of the DNA fits TRBJ2-7 better, so the J call may be wrong. The CDR3 contains 15 residues. Germline lookup yields CDR1 MNHNS and CDR2 SASEGT. CDR3 protein: CASSDGSGGGYEQYF. CDR3 sequence (DNA): TGTGCCAGCAGTGATGGTTCGGGGGGCGGCTACGAGCAGTACTTC.

This clone was seen only a few times. V gene TRBV2 combines with J gene TRBJ2-4; no firm D call. Trimming took off 7 bases at V and 4 bases at J, with 11 bases between the two ends. The germline CDR1 and CDR2 sequences are SNHLY and FYNNEI. The CDR3 is made up of 13 amino acids. CDR3 in amino acids: CASTGFVKNIQYF. CDR3 bases: TGTGCCAGCACCGGGTTCGTAAAAAACATTCAGTACTTC.

This clone was detected a few times. The chain employs TRBV2 and TRBJ2-5; 9 positions match TRBD2. The germline gives CDR1 SNHLY, CDR2 FYNNEI. CDR3 length: 15 residues. The junction had 10 bases not matched to a gene; V was cut back by 4 bases and J by 7 bases. The CDR3 bases are TGTGCCAGCAGTGGGGGACTAGCCGGTTTTGGGACCCAGTACTTC. Protein sequence: CASSGGLAGFGTQYF.

The rearrangement links TRBV25-1 to TRBJ2-6; TRBD1 matches at 7 bases. Germline V gene data show CDR1 as MGHDK and CDR2 as SYGVNS. The CDR3 is 17 residues long. Trimming removed 5 bases from V and 0 bases from J; junction bases left unmatched: 7. CDR3 protein: CASSKTGLGSGANVLTF. The CDR3 coding sequence is TGTGCCAGCAGTAAGACAGGGTTAGGCTCTGGGGCCAACGTCCTGACTTTC.

This clone has only a few counts. The rearrangement uses TRBV28 and TRBJ1-1; D is uncertain. The germline V and J ends were trimmed by 10 bases and 5 bases, with 20 bases remaining between them. This CDR3 spans 14 amino acids. Germline V gives CDR1 MDHEN, CDR2 SYDVKM. The CDR3 nucleotides are TGTGCCATCCTACCGGCCGGGGAGGCTACTGAAGCTTTCTTT. Protein: CAILPAGEATEAFF.

This clone has more than one count but fewer than ten. This chain joins TRBV14 and TRBJ2-1; 12 nucleotides line up with TRBD2. Per the germline V gene, CDR1 is SGHDN and CDR2 is FVKESK. V dropped 4 bases and J dropped 8; count of bases not matched to a gene: 6. The CDR3 runs to 15 residues. CDR3 loop: CASSPPLAGGDEQFF. In DNA form, the CDR3 reads TGTGCCAGCAGCCCTCCACTAGCGGGAGGAGATGAGCAGTTCTTC.

The V and J genes are TRBV7-9 and TRBJ2-1, with 8 bases aligning to TRBD2. Germline CDR1 is SEHNR and CDR2 is FQNEAQ (reference sequence). With 5 bases clipped from V and 2 bases from J, the junction kept 14 bases outside the gene matches. This CDR3 has 18 residues. CDR3 residues: CASSPKERTSGAYNEQFF. CDR3 coding DNA: TGTGCCAGCAGCCCTAAAGAACGAACTAGCGGAGCCTACAATGAGCAGTTCTTC.

CDR3 bases: TGCGCCAGCTTGGGAACAGGGGATACAGGGAACTATGGCTACACCTTC. Its translation is CASLGTGDTGNYGYTF. The gene calls are TRBV5-1 and TRBJ1-2; 7 bases are a match to TRBD1. J gave up 2 bases and V 7 bases, and 14 bases lay outside the gene matches. The CDR3 contains 16 residues. Germline V gene sequence: CDR1 SGHRS, CDR2 YFSETQ.

This clone was counted between two and nine times. The rearrangement joins TRBV10-1 to TRBJ2-2; the D gene is possibly TRBD2 (6 bases). The CDR3 length is 15 residues. Trimming took 2 bases from V and 5 from J, leaving 12 bases between them. Germline-derived CDR1 and CDR2 are WNHNN and SYGVQD (reference sequence). The CDR3 loop reads CASSEGGGKTGELFF. The CDR3 DNA follows: TGCGCCAGCAGTGAGGGTGGGGGGAAGACCGGGGAGCTGTTTTTT.